A single sample gave rise to the 14 T cell receptor beta chains below, sequenced in a study of PD-L1 blockade in urothelial cancer. Method: immunoSEQ multiplex PCR; TCRdb's copy keeps in-frame clones and lacks some. The sample shows about 95,000 clones, roughly 91% of them seen only once. Time point of the sample: pretreatment peripheral blood. Sample: PBMCs, taken around atezolizumab (anti-PD-L1) treatment. The receptors were gathered from a man aged 55 to 69 with urothelial cancer.

In its sample, this clone was seen once. The V and J genes are TRBV11-3 and TRBJ2-3; D uncertain. The V and J ends lost 0 bases and 1 base respectively, with 11 bases between them. Germline V lookup: CDR1 SGHNT, CDR2 YENEEA. The CDR3 covers 16 residues. CDR3 loop: CASSLDLAEGTDTQYF. For the CDR3, the DNA is TGTGCCAGCAGCTTAGATTTGGCTGAAGGCACAGATACGCAGTATTTT. Using reference TRBV11-3 and TRBJ2-3 for the parts outside the CDR3, the full variable domain is EAGVVQSPRYKIIEKKQPVAFWCNPISGHNTLYWYLQNLGQGPELLIRYENEEAVDDSQLPKDRFSAERLKGVDSTLKIQPAELGDSAVYLCASSLDLAEGTDTQYFGPGTRLTVL.

This chain links TRBV4-2 with TRBJ1-3; D is perhaps TRBD1 (6 bases). CDR1 is LGHNA, CDR2 YNFKEQ, per germline. V lost 3 bases and J lost 3, with 21 bases in between. The CDR3 loop spans 18 amino acids. The DNA for the CDR3 is TGTGCCAGCAGCCACGGCACAGGGATTGATTCATTTGGAAACACCATATATTTT. Its translation: CASSHGTGIDSFGNTIYF.

The V gene is TRBV19, the J gene TRBJ2-7; TRBD1 matches 9 bases. Germline V gene data show CDR1 as LNHDA and CDR2 as SQIVND (reference sequence). J was trimmed by 3 bases and V by 11 bases; bases with no gene match: 26. The CDR3 loop spans 19 amino acids. CDR3 protein: CAGRNNGQGRVVGFYEQYF. As DNA, the CDR3 is TGTGCCGGCAGAAACAATGGACAGGGGAGGGTAGTGGGGTTCTACGAGCAGTACTTC.

The V call is TRBV10-3, the J call TRBJ2-5, with 9 bases matching TRBD1. Germline lookup yields CDR1 ENHRY and CDR2 SYGVKD. Trimming took 4 bases from V and 3 from J; bases not matched to a gene: 3. The CDR3 contains 14 residues. The CDR3 DNA reads as TGTGCCATCAGTGTGGGACAGGGAAAAGAGACCCAGTACTTC. As protein: CAISVGQGKETQYF.

V and J are TRBV2 and TRBJ2-5; possibly TRBD2 for D (6 bases). This CDR3 contains 12 residues. V was shortened by 7 bases and J by 4 bases, with 10 bases between the two germline ends. Looked up from germline, CDR1 is SNHLY and CDR2 is FYNNEI. The CDR3 sequence is CASKRVAETQYF. In nucleotides, the CDR3 is TGTGCCAGCAAGCGGGTGGCAGAGACCCAGTACTTC.

The chain employs TRBV27 and TRBJ2-3, with D possibly TRBD2 on 6 matching bases. Germline V lookup: CDR1 MNHEY, CDR2 SMNVEV (reference sequence). Trimming shortened V by 11 bases and J by 5 bases, and 17 bases separated the two germline ends. The CDR3 spans 13 residues. The CDR3 sequence is CASGSGAVDTQYF. CDR3 sequence (DNA): TGTGCCTCCGGGAGTGGGGCGGTAGATACGCAGTATTTT.

The chain employs TRBV6-5 and TRBJ2-7; tentative D call: TRBD1 (5 bases). The V gene lost 6 bases and the J gene lost 3 bases, with 9 bases spanning the gap. From germline, CDR1 is MNHEY and CDR2 SVGAGI. This CDR3 has 12 residues. The CDR3 sequence: CASRSTVYEQYF. CDR3 DNA: TGTGCCAGCAGGTCGACAGTCTACGAGCAGTACTTC.

The chain has TRBV30 and TRBJ2-4; 8 nucleotides align to TRBD1. The CDR3 sequence is 14 residues long. The V gene end was trimmed by 7 bases and the J gene end by 1 base; junction bases not matched to a gene: 6. CDR1 is GTSNPN, CDR2 SVGIG, per germline (reference sequence). CDR3 region: CAFQTGAAKNIQYF. For the CDR3, the DNA is TGTGCCTTCCAGACAGGGGCGGCCAAAAACATTCAGTACTTC.

This clone appeared a single time. The genes are TRBV5-4 and TRBJ2-7; 9 nucleotides align to TRBD2. J lost 7 bases, V lost 4 bases, and 12 bases had no gene match. Germline CDR1 SGHNT, CDR2 YYREEE (reference sequence). The length of the CDR3 is 15 residues. CDR3 DNA: TGTGCCAGCAGCGACGGGACTAGCCCCGTGGGGGAGCAGTACTTC. As protein: CASSDGTSPVGEQYF.

The chain uses TRBV27 and TRBJ1-1; TRBD1 matches 7 bases. The CDR3 is 13 residues long. Germline CDR1 and CDR2: MNHEY and SMNVEV (reference sequence). The junction had 4 bases not matched to a gene; V was cut back by 6 bases and J by 3 bases. Written as DNA, the CDR3 is TGTGCCAGCAGGACTCAGGGGGACACTGAAGCTTTCTTT. It encodes CASRTQGDTEAFF.

In its sample, this clone was seen a few times. CDR3 nucleotides: TGTGCCTGGAACAGGGTGTTTGGCTACACCTTC. Translation: CAWNRVFGYTF. The chain joins TRBV30 to TRBJ1-2, with D possibly being TRBD1 (6 bases). From germline, CDR1 is GTSNPN and CDR2 SVGIG (reference sequence). The CDR3 totals 11 residues. V lost 4 bases and J lost 7, with 10 bases in between. The full variable domain, in which reference TRBV30 and TRBJ1-2 provide the parts outside the CDR3, is SQTIHQWPATLVQPVGSPLSLECTVEGTSNPNLYWYRQAAGRGLQLLFYSVGIGQISSEVPQNLSASRPQDRQFILSSKKLLLSDSGFYLCAWNRVFGYTFGSGTRLTVV.

CDR3 nucleotides: TGTGCCAGCAGCCCTCACAATGAGCAGTTCTTC. Its translation is CASSPHNEQFF. The chain has TRBV7-8 and TRBJ2-1; D not resolved. The V end was cut by 5 bases, the J end by 5 bases, with 4 bases between. The CDR3 is 11 residues long. The germline V gene has CDR1 SGHVS and CDR2 FQNEAQ.

The chain recombines TRBV6-6 with TRBJ1-2; 8 bases match TRBD1. V lost 4 bases and J lost 10; bases outside the gene matches: 11. Germline CDR1 reads MNHNY; CDR2 reads SVGAGI (reference sequence). This CDR3 contains 14 residues. The CDR3 DNA sequence: TGTGCCAGCAGTTCAGACAGGGGTTGGGTTCACTACACCTTC. Encoded protein: CASSSDRGWVHYTF.

The gene calls are TRBV30 and TRBJ1-2; D is unclear. The CDR3 has 10 amino acids. CDR1 is GTSNPN and CDR2 is SVGIG in the germline V gene (reference sequence). Trimming removed 4 bases from V and 6 bases from J, with 6 bases in between. CDR3 sequence reads: CAWKGDGYTF. The CDR3 DNA reads TGTGCCTGGAAGGGAGATGGCTACACCTTC.